This T cell receptor beta chain stems from a study of blood T cell repertoires in COVID-19 (TCRdb year 2020). Background for the entire study: Collaborator samples came from the United States, Italy and Spain and covered acute and convalescent phases of COVID-19. A de-identified subject ID, COVID-19 status, age in years and sex were almost always included in the sample metadata. The prospective study material was composed of cDNA or gDNA derived from T cells, B-cell-depleted T cells, or PBMCs. The repertoires were released in a freely available public database intended as a resource for research on the immune response to SARS-CoV-2. The samples were drawn from two sources: the first 160 participants of the ongoing ImmuneRACE study, and over 1,000 subjects contributed by 6 global collaborators. Where available, HLA class I and class II types were taken from metadata supplied by the sample provider and were not determined by assay-based typing. The dataset comprised deeply sampled blood TCRbeta repertoires from subjects exposed to, actively infected with, or recovered from COVID-19.

TCRbeta CDR3 regions were amplified from genomic DNA using the immunoSEQ Assay, a bias-controlled multiplex PCR. As for the original processing: The number of nucleated cells in each sample was estimated from the amplification of reference gene primers within the assay. Sequence reads were collapsed and filtered to measure the absolute abundance of every unique TCRbeta CDR3 rearrangement. Productive Simpson clonality was computed per sample as the square root of Simpson's diversity index over productive rearrangements. The immuneACCESS repertoire file appears here via TCRdb, limited to in-frame rearrangements. These files lack a portion of the clones; in checked studies, under half of the deficit traces to unresolved V genes, and the cause of the others is not known. The V and J calls and the clone size are those of that table, but D and trimming were determined from the DNA. Within this sample are approximately 210,000 clones, with 89% of them counted one time only. The top ten clones comprise about 4.8% of the sample.

Each collaborating institution followed its own protocols to collect whole blood in K2EDTA tubes. For TCRbeta analysis, collaborator samples were shipped as frozen whole blood, as isolated PBMCs, or as DNA extracted from either sample type. Broad study findings and their caveats: The quantity of clinical and demographic metadata differed by source and by participant and was supplied without curation.

Via the germline V gene, CDR1 is KGHDR and CDR2 SFDVKD. Cut back by 3 bases and 0 bases, the V and J ends lie 10 bases apart. The CDR3 covers 15 residues, taking in both the cysteine and the phenylalanine. This entry keeps only the CDR3 DNA: 45 bases, framed from base 1. The count of this clone is one. Its antigen is currently not known. Qualities for individual bases were not recorded, and no much larger clone is one base off. Sequencing used peripheral blood. The sequence is built from TRBV24-1 and TRBJ2-5; TRBD1 could be the D gene, as 6 bases match. This receptor was taken from a woman aged 40 to 50 with acute or convalescent COVID-19. The sequenced DNA is TGTGCCACCAGTGATCTACAGGGTTACCAAGAGACCCAGTACTTC. Its product reads: CATSDLQGYQETQYF.